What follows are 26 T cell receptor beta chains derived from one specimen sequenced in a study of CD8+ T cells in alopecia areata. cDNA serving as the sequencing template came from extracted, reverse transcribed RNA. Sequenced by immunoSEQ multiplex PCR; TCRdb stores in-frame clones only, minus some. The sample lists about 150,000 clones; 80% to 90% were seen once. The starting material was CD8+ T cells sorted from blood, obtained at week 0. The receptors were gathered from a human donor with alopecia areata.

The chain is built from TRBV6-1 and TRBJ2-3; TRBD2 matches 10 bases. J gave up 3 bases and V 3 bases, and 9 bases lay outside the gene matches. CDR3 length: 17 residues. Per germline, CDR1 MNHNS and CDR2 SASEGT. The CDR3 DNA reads TGTGCCAGCAGTGAGTGGATTAGCGGGGGGCGAACAGATACGCAGTATTTT. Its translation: CASSEWISGGRTDTQYF.

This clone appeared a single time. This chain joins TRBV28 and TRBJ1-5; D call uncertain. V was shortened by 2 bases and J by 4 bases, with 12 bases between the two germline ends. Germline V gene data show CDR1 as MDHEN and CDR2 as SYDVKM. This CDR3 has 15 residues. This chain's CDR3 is CASSLSGSLNQPQHF. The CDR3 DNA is TGTGCCAGCAGTTTAAGCGGATCCCTTAATCAGCCCCAGCATTTT.

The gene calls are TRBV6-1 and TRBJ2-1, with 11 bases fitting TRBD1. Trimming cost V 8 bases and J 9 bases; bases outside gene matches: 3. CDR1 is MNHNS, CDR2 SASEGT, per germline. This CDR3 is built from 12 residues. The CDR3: CASGTGGGEQFF. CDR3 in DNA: TGTGCCAGCGGGACAGGGGGGGGTGAGCAGTTCTTC.

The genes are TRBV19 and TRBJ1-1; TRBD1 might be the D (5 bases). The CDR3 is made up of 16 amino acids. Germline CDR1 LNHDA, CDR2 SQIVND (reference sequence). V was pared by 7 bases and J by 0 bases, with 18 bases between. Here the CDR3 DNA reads TGTGCCAGTACCAACCTCAGGGACCCAGTGAACACTGAAGCTTTCTTT. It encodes CASTNLRDPVNTEAFF. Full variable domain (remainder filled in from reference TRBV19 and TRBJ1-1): DGGITQSPKYLFRKEGQNVTLSCEQNLNHDAMYWYRQDPGQGLRLIYYSQIVNDFQKGDIAEGYSVSREKKESFPLTVTSAQKNPTAFYLCASTNLRDPVNTEAFFGQGTRLTVV.

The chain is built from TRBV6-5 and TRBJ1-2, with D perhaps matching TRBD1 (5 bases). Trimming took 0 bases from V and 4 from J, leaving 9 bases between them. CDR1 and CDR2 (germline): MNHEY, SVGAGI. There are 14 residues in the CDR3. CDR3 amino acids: CASSYSTEFYGYTF. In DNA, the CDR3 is TGTGCCAGCAGTTACTCGACAGAATTCTATGGCTACACCTTC.

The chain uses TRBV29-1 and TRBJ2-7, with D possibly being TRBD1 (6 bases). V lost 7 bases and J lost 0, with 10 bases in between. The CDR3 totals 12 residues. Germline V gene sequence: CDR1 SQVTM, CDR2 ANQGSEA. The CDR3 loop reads CSAVQGSYEQYF. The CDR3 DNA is TGCAGCGCAGTACAGGGCTCCTACGAGCAGTACTTC.

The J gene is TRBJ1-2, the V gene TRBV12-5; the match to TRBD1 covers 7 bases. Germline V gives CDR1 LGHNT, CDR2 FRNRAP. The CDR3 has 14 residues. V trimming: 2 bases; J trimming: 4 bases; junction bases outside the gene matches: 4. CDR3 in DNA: TGTGCTAGTGGTTTGCCAGGGGGGATCTATGGCTACACCTTC. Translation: CASGLPGGIYGYTF. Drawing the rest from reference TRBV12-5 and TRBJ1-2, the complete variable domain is DARVTQTPRHKVTEMGQEVTMRCQPILGHNTVFWYRQTMMQGLELLAYFRNRAPLDDSGMPKDRFSAEMPDATLATLKIQPSEPRDSAVYFCASGLPGGIYGYTFGSGTRLTVV.

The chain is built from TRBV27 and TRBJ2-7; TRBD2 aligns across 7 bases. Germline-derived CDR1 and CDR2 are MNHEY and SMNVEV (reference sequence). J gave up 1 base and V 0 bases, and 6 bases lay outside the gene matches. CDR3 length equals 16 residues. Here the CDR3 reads CASSLSGGRASYEQYF. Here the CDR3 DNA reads TGTGCCAGCAGTTTATCTGGTGGGAGGGCTTCCTACGAGCAGTACTTC.

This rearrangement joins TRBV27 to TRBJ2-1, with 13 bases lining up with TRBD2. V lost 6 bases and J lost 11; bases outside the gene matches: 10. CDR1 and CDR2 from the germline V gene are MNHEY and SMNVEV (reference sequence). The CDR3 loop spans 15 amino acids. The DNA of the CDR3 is TGTGCCAGCAGCTCAGAACTAGCGGGGGGGCCTAAGCAGTTCTTC. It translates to CASSSELAGGPKQFF.

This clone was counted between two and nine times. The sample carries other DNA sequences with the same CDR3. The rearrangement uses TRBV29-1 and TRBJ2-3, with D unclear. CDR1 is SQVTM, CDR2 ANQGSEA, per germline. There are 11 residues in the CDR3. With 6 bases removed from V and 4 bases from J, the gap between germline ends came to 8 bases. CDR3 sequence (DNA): TGCAGCGTCCGCCTAGCAGATACGCAGTATTTT. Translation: CSVRLADTQYF.

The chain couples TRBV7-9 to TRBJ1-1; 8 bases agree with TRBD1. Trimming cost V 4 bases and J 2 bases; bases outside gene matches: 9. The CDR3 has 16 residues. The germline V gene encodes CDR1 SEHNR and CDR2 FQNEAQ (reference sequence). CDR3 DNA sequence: TGTGCCAGCAGCTCCCTTCAGGGGGCGATAAACACTGAAGCTTTCTTT. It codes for CASSSLQGAINTEAFF.

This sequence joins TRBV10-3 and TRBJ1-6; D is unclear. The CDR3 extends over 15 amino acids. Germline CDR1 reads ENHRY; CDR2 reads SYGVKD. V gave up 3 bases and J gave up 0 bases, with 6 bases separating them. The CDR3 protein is CAISERVSYNSPLHF. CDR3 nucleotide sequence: TGTGCCATCAGTGAACGGGTCTCCTATAATTCACCCCTCCACTTT.

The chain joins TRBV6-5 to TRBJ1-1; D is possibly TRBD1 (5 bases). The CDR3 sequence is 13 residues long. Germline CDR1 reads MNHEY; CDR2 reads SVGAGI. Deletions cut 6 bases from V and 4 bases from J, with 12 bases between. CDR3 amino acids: CASSLRGITEAFF. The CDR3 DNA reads TGTGCCAGCAGCCTTCGGGGGATCACTGAAGCTTTCTTT.

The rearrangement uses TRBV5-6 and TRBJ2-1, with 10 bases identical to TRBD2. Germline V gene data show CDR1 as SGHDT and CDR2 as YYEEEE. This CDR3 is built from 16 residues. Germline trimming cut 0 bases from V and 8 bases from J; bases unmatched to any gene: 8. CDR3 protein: CASSLAMASGRHEQFF. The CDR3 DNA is TGTGCCAGCAGCTTGGCCATGGCTAGCGGGAGACATGAGCAGTTCTTC.

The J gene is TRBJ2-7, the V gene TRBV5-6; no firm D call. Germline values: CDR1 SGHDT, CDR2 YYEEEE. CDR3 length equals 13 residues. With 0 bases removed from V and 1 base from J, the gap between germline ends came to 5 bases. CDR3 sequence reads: CASSLAASYEQYF. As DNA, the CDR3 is TGTGCCAGCAGCTTGGCGGCATCCTACGAGCAGTACTTC.

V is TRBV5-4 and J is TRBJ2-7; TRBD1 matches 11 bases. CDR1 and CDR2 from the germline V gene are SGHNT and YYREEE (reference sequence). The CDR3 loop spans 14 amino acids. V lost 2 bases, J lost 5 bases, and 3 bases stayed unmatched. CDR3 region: CASSLLGQGDEQYF. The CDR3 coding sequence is TGTGCCAGCAGCTTACTGGGACAGGGGGACGAGCAGTACTTC.

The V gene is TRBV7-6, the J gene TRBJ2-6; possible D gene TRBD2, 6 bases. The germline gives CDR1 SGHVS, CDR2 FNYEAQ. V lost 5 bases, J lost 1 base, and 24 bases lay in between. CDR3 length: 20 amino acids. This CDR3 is CASSRRGRAGFGSGANVLTF. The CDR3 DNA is TGTGCCAGCAGCCGGAGGGGTCGGGCGGGTTTCGGATCTGGGGCCAACGTCCTGACTTTC.

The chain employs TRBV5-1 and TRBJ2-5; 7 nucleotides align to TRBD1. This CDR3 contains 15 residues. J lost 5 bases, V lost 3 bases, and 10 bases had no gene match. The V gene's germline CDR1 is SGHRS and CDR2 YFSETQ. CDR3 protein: CASSSGDSQGETQYF. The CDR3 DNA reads TGCGCCAGCAGCTCCGGGGACAGCCAGGGGGAGACCCAGTACTTC.

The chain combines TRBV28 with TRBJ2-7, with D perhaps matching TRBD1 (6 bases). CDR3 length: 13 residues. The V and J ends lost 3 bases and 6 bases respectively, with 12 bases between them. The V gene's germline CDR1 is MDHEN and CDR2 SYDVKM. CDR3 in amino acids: CASSLGAGTEQYF. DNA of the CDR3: TGTGCCAGCAGTTTGGGGGCCGGCACCGAGCAGTACTTC.

In DNA, the CDR3 is TGTGCCAGCAGCCCCTCGACAGGGGGGCTGGGCGAGCAGTACTTC. Translating it yields CASSPSTGGLGEQYF. The chain couples TRBV4-2 to TRBJ2-7; TRBD1 aligns across 9 bases. Germline CDR1 and CDR2: LGHNA and YNFKEQ. The J segment lost 6 bases and the V segment lost 4 bases, leaving 10 bases of the junction unmatched. The CDR3 has 15 amino acids.

Here the CDR3 DNA reads TGTGCCAGCAGCAACAATACTGAGGACAGGGGCGCTGAAGCTTTCTTT. It yields the protein CASSNNTEDRGAEAFF. The chain employs TRBV21-1 and TRBJ1-1; TRBD1 is taken as the D call from the table, unchecked against the DNA. TRBV21-1 is annotated as a pseudogene. The CDR3 contains 16 residues.

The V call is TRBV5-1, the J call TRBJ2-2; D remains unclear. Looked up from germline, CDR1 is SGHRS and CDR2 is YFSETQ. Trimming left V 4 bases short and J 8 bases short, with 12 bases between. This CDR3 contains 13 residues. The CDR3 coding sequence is TGCGCCAGCAGCACCGGTCCTCTTGGGGAGCTGTTTTTT. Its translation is CASSTGPLGELFF.

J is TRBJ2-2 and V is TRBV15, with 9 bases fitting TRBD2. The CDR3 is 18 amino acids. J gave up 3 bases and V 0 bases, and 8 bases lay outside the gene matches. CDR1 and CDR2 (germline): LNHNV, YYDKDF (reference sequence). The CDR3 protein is CATSRDIAGVGDTGELFF. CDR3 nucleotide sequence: TGTGCCACCAGCAGAGATATAGCGGGAGTAGGTGACACCGGGGAGCTGTTTTTT.

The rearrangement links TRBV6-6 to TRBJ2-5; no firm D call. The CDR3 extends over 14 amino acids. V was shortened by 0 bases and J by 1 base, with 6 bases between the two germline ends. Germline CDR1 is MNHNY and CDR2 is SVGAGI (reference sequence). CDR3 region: CASSYSGSQETQYF. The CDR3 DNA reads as TGTGCCAGCAGTTACTCGGGTAGCCAAGAGACCCAGTACTTC.

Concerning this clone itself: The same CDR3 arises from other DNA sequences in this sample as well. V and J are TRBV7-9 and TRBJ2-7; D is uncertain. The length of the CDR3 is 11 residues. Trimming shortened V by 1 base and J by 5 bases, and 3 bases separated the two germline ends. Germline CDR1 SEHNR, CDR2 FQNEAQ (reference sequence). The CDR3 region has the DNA TGTGCCAGCAGCTTAGGGAACGAGCAGTACTTC. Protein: CASSLGNEQYF. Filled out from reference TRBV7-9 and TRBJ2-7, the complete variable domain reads DTGVSQNPRHKITKRGQNVTFRCDPISEHNRLYWYRQTLGQGPEFLTYFQNEAQLEKSRLLSDRFSAERPKGSFSTLEIQRTEQGDSAMYLCASSLGNEQYFGPGTRLTVT.

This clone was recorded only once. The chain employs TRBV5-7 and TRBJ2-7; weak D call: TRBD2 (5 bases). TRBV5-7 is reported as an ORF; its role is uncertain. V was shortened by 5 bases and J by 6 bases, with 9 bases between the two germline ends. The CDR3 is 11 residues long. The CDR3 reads CASSPAGEQYF. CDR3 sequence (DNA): TGTGCCAGCAGTCCTGCGGGCGAGCAGTACTTC.